This T cell receptor beta chain was recorded in a study of blood T cell repertoires in COVID-19. In the study overall: The United States, Italy and Spain supplied acute and convalescent COVID-19 samples. Sources were T cells, B-cell-depleted T cells, or PBMCs; the material itself was cDNA or gDNA.

The J segment lost 6 bases and the V segment lost 5 bases, leaving 12 bases of the junction unmatched. CDR1 is SSHAT, CDR2 FNYEAQ, per germline (reference sequence). This CDR3 is built from 17 residues. The authors' processing: Reference gene primers were amplified, and this amplification served to estimate nucleated cell counts. The data were produced by immunoSEQ multiplex PCR, yet TCRdb's version contains in-frame clones alone and is incomplete. D and trimming come from the DNA, and the V and J calls and clone size come from that table. In the table there are 150,000 to 200,000 clones, around four fifths of which are singletons.

The V call is TRBV7-7, the J call TRBJ2-1; 11 positions match TRBD2. The source material was peripheral blood. The clonotype was recovered from a woman in her 30s with acute or convalescent COVID-19. The CDR3 DNA follows: TGTGCCAGCAGCCCCCTTTGGGGTAGCGGGGGGGTCAATGAGCAGTTCTTC. Amino acids: CASSPLWGSGGVNEQFF. Full variable domain (outside the CDR3, taken from reference TRBV7-7 and TRBJ2-1): GAGVSQSPRYKVTKRGQDVTLRCDPISSHATLYWYQQALGQGPEFLTYFNYEAQPDKSGLPSDRFSAERPEGSISTLTIQRTEQRDSAMYRCASSPLWGSGGVNEQFFGPGTRLTVL.